This T cell receptor (beta chain) derives from a study of technical replicates of blood from a handful of donors (dated by TCRdb to about 2017). Preparation of the library involved the immunoSEQ multiplex PCR assay. Held by TCRdb, this immuneACCESS table contains in-frame sequences only and omits some clones. Under half of the omission traces to an unresolved V gene where checked; the cause of the rest is unknown. This sample gives 55,000 to 65,000 clones in total; around 95% of them show up just once. Approximately 4.2% of the sample is in the top ten clones. According to the germline V gene (reference sequence), CDR1 reads GTSNPN and CDR2 reads SVGIG. The CDR3 contains 14 residues, cysteine and phenylalanine counted. Solely the CDR3 DNA is kept, with 42 bases framed from the first base. V and J lose 2 bases and 0 bases, and a span of 10 bases separates them. A remark on this clone: The antigen it recognizes is unknown. Per-base qualities were not stored, and no clone one base away is much larger.

The sample comprised PBMCs. The sequence links TRBV30 to TRBJ1-2; the D gene is perhaps TRBD1, on 6 matching bases. This TCR was recovered from a human donor in good health. Some clones in this sample may be carry-over from other donors' samples. The base sequence is TGTGCCTGGAGTACAGGGTTTGCTAACTATGGCTACACCTTC. Translated, this gives CAWSTGFANYGYTF.